This TCR beta chain was identified in a study of early T cells in non-severe SARS-CoV-2 infection. Study background: Sequenced material consisted of bulk RNA (from unsorted whole blood), and chains were unpaired.

This clonotype occurred many times. Individual cDNA molecules carried attached unique molecular identifiers. A single record per CDR3 protein comes from TCRdb applying MiXCR to the 5' RACE reads. The sample contains more than 35,000 distinct CDR3 sequences, around 5% of which appear only once. The CDR3 is 13 amino acids. Germline V gene sequence: CDR1 SQVTM, CDR2 ANQGSEA. The V segment lost 6 bases and the J segment 0 bases; nucleotides outside the gene matches: 3. The sequencing input was whole blood. This sequence joins TRBV29-1 and TRBJ1-2; the match to TRBD1 covers 8 bases. The TCR originated in an adult who was a healthcare worker with PCR-confirmed SARS-CoV-2 infection or an uninfected control (not recorded which). The DNA for the CDR3 is TGCAGCGTCGGGACAGGAGCTAACTATGGCTACACCTTC. This codes for CSVGTGANYGYTF. Using reference TRBV29-1 and TRBJ1-2 for the parts outside the CDR3, the full variable domain is SAVISQKPSRDICQRGTSLTIQCQVDSQVTMMFWYRQQPGQSLTLIATANQGSEATYESGFVIDKFPISRPNLTFSTLTVSNMSPEDSSIYLCSVGTGANYGYTFGSGTRLTVV.